A single sample gave rise to the 2 T cell receptor beta chains below, sequenced in a study of cytomegalovirus exposure and HLA in healthy donors. The PCR contained 60 Vbeta and 13 Jbeta primers. Profiling relied on immunoSEQ multiplex PCR, and the TCRdb table lists in-frame clones only, not all of them. Of 150,000 to 200,000 clones in the sample, about 70% were seen once. The sample comprised PBMCs. These receptors came from a woman in her forties in good health and CMV-seropositive.

The sample holds a few counts of this clone. V usage is TRBV4-1 and J usage is TRBJ2-5, with 11 nucleotides matching TRBD2. Germline CDR1 reads MGHRA; CDR2 reads YSYEKL. The CDR3 covers 16 residues. The V gene end was trimmed by 4 bases and the J gene end by 1 base; junction bases not matched to a gene: 5. CDR3: CASSLGLAALQETQYF. The CDR3, as DNA: TGCGCCAGCAGCCTGGGACTAGCGGCTCTCCAAGAGACCCAGTACTTC.

The V gene is TRBV5-1, the J gene TRBJ2-5, with 9 bases identical to TRBD2. With 0 bases clipped from V and 4 bases from J, the junction kept 7 bases outside the gene matches. This CDR3 contains 16 residues. From germline, CDR1 is SGHRS and CDR2 YFSETQ. The CDR3 spells CASSLGGGGAGETQYF. CDR3 DNA sequence: TGCGCCAGCAGCTTGGGAGGCGGGGGGGCTGGAGAGACCCAGTACTTC.